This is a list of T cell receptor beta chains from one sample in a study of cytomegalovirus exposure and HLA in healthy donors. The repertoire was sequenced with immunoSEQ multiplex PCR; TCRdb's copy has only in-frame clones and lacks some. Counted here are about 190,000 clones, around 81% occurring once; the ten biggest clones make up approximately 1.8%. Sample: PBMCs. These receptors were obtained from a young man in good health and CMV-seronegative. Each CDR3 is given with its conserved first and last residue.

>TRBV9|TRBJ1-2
CASSVDQGKNYGYTF
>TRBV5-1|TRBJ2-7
CASSLAQISAYEQYF
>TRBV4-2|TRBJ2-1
CASSQDGGRLDNEQFF
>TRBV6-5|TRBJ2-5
CASSLGQRETQYF
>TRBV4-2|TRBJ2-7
CASSLFFGGTLGNEQYF
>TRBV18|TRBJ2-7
CASSHLTDSMQYF
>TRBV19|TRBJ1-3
CASSKLARSGNTIYF
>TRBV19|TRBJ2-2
CASSSRRGLLFF
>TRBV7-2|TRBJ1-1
CASNGQGFTEAFF
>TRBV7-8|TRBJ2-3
CASSPLAGAYTDTQYF
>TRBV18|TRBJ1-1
CASSSNTDTEAFF
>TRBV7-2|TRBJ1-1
CASSPMTGAKAFF
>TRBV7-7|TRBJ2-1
CASSLGSWGDEQFF
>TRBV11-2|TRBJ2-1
CASSSGRTSGISRFF
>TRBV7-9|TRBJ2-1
CSSSSQTSGTGNEQFF
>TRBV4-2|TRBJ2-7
CASSQELLRYEQYF
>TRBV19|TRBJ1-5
CASSRTGRYSNQPQHF
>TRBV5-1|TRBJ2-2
CASSSDRDRTGELFF
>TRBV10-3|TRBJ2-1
CAISESRGRGVSNEQFF
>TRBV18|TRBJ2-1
CASSPATSGGNEQFF
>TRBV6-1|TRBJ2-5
CASSDLGQGVETQYF
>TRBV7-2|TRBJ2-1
CASSFSSPAGGFNEQFF
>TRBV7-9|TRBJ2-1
CSAQGTTQGVSYNEQFF
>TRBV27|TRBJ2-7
CASSPRGLAIYYEQYF
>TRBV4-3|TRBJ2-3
CASSQKLGGGSTDTQYF
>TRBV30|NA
CARTERASYEQYF
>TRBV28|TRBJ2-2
CASSLTSQGGGELFF
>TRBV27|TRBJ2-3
CASSLLATSTDTQYF
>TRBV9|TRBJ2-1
CASSVSTSGSLGSRDNEQFF
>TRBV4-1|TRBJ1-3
CASSQEGQFGNTIYF
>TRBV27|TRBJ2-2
CASRGANTGELFF
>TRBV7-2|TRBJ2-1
CASSWGTSGGLGDEQFF
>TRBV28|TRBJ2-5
CASRVELAGSETQYF
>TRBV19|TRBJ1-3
CASSRDRDSGNTIYF
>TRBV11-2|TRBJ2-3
CASSLDQLAGGSVTDTQYF
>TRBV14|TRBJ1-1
CASKGGQDGEAFF
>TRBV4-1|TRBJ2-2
CASSPTGTGELFF
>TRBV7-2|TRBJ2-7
CASSLMTRGLYEQYF
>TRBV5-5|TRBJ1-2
CASSLNRATGVYGYTF
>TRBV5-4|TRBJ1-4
CASSPSSDRATNEKLFF
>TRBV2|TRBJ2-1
CASSGTGGREQFF
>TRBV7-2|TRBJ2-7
CASSQTSGLAGEQYF
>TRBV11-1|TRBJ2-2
CASSPSITDSAVF
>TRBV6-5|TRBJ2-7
CASGAVFGSYEQYF
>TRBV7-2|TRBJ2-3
CASSLVRASTDTQYF
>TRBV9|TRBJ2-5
CASSEMTGIQETQYF
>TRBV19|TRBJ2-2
CASGGANTGELFF
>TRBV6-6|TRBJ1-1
CAIGQGGMNTEAFF
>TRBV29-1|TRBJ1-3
CSVFEYSGNTIYF
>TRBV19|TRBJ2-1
CASSIIQGEGNEQFF
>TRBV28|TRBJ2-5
CASTLGGEETQYF
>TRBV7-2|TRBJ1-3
CASSLDRRNTIYF
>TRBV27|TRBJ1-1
CASSLRYGGLGQGISEAFF